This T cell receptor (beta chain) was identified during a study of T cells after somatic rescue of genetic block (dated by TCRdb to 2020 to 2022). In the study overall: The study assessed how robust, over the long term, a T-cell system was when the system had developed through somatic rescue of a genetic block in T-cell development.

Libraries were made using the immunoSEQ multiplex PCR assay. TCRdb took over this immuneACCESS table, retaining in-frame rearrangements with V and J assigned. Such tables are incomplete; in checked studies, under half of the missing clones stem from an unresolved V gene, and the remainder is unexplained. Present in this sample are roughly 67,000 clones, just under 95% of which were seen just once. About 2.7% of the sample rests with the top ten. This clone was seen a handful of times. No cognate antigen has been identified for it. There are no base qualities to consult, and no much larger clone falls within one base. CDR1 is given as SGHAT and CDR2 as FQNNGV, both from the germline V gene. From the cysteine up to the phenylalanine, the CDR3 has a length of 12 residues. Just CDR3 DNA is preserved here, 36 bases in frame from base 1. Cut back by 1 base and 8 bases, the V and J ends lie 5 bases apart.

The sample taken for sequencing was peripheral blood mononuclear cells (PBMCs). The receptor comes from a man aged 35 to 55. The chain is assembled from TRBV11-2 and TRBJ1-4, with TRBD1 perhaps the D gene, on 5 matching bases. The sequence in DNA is TGTGCCAGCAGCTTAGCAGGGGAAAAACTGTTTTTT. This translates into CASSLAGEKLFF.